The clone carrying this T cell receptor beta chain was recorded a few times. Its specificity is unknown. This sample was taken from a study of blood T cells in healthy people across ages. Regarding the study as a whole: TCR beta diversity correlated strongly with naive T cell percentage. Both higher diversity and more naive CD4+ cells marked long-lived donors when set against aged donors. TCR beta diversity, measured per million T cells, fell in a roughly linear way with age.

A second PCR of roughly 7 to 11 cycles used a sample-barcoded 5' primer and a J-beta primer mix. Each cDNA molecule carried a tag from a template-switch adaptor that contained 12 random nucleotides. TCRdb fed the 5' RACE reads into MiXCR, producing one record per CDR3 protein. This table has under 1 million distinct CDR3 sequences, around two fifths appearing once. Germline CDR1 reads ENHRY; CDR2 reads SYGVKD. With 10 bases clipped from V and 2 bases from J, the junction kept 7 bases outside the gene matches. This CDR3 spans 13 amino acids. The receptor was isolated from a man in his 60s in good health. The sequencing sample was made of blood. This sequence joins TRBV10-3 and TRBJ2-5; TRBD1 agrees at 7 bases. The CDR3 reads CATQDRLQETQYF. In nucleotides, the CDR3 is TGTGCCACCCAGGACAGGCTACAAGAGACCCAGTACTTC.